Listed below are T cell receptor beta chains from one sample, sequenced in a study of long-term antiretroviral therapy in people with HIV. Generated by immunoSEQ multiplex PCR, the TCRdb table keeps only in-frame clones and is missing some. Of 7,000 to 8,000 clones in the sample, almost 85% were seen once. The sequences come from unsorted PBMCs, collected 0.1 years after starting antiretroviral therapy. The source is a man aged 35 to 55 with HIV. Each CDR3 is given with its conserved first and last residue.

>TRBJ1-3|TRBV6-6
CASSSGRLGNTIYF
>TRBJ1-1|TRBV10-2
CASSVGAGRPEAFF
>TRBJ1-1|TRBV21-1
CASSKSLFAITEAFF
>TRBJ1-1|TRBV28
CASRPGTASTEAFF
>TRBJ1-1|TRBV6-5
CASSYGPQNTEAFF
>TRBJ1-1|TRBV4-1
CASSQVPGVFAEAFF
>TRBJ1-6|TRBV7-6
CASSFRQGSNSPLHF
>TRBJ2-2|TRBV6-6
CASSYWAGELFF
>TRBJ2-3|TRBV10-2
CASSDPAMMDTQYF
>TRBJ1-1|TRBV5-6
CASSFLSRDRGGTEAFF
>TRBJ2-7|TRBV28
CASSLSHEQYF
>TRBJ1-1|TRBV5-1
CASRAPGSLENTEAFF
>TRBJ2-3|TRBV6-1
CASGYRGTADTQYF
>TRBJ2-4|TRBV10-3
CAISESTQDTKNIQYF
>TRBJ2-7|TRBV2
CASSEALGQGVYEQYF
>TRBJ1-3|TRBV10-3
CAISANRAPGNTIYF
>TRBJ2-2|TRBV13
CASSLIATGELFF
>TRBJ2-7|TRBV18
CASSNQRGYEQYF
>TRBJ1-1|TRBV6-1
CASTWRKTEAFF
>TRBJ2-2|TRBV10-2
CASRTSKGSNTGELFF
>TRBJ2-1|TRBV4-3
CASSQVKPFLSPYNEQFF
>TRBJ1-2|TRBV21-1
CAITGPANYGYTF
>TRBJ2-5|TRBV28
CASSLFQGAQETQYF
>TRBJ2-7|TRBV9
CASSLPIGSPNASTYEQYF
>TRBJ2-3|TRBV7-3
CASSLDPGQTDTQYF
>TRBJ1-4|TRBV28
CASSLARGQTATNEKLFF
>TRBJ2-1|TRBV28
CASSLVQEFYNEQFF
>TRBJ2-7|TRBV11-1
CASSLGDRGFYEQYF
>TRBJ1-4|TRBV19
CASRNTNEKLFF